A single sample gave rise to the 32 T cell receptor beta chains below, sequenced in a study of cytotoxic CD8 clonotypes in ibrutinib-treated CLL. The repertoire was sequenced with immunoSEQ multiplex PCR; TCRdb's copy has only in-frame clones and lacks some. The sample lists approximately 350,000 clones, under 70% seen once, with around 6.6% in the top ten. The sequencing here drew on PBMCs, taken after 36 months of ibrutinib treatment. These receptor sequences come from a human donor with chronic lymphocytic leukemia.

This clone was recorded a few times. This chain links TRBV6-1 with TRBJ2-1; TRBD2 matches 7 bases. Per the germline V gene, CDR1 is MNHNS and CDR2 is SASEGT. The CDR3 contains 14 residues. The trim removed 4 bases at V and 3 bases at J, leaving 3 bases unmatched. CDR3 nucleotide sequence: TGTGCCAGCAGTGCTAGCGGAAACTACAATGAGCAGTTCTTC. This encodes CASSASGNYNEQFF.

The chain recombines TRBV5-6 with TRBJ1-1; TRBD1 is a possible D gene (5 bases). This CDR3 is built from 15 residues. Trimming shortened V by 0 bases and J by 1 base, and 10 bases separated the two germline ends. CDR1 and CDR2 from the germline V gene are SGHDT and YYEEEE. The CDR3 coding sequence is TGTGCCAGCAGCTTGGGACCCCAGGGGAACACTGAAGCTTTCTTT. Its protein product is CASSLGPQGNTEAFF.

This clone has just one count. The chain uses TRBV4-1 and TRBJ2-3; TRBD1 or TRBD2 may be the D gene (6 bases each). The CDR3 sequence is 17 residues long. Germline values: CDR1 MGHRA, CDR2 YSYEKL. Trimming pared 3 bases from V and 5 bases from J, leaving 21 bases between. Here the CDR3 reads CASSHPRGGKGGDTQYF. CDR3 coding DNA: TGCGCCAGCAGCCACCCCCGGGGCGGCAAGGGGGGAGATACGCAGTATTTT.

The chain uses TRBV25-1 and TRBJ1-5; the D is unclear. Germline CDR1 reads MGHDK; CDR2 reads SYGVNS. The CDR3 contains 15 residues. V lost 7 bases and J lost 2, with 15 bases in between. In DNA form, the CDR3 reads TGTGCCAGCATTCACAGCATAAGGCGCAATCAGCCCCAGCATTTT. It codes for CASIHSIRRNQPQHF. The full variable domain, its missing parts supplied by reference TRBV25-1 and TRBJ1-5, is EADIYQTPRYLVIGTGKKITLECSQTMGHDKMYWYQQDPGMELHLIHYSYGVNSTEKGDLSSESTVSRIRTEHFPLTLESARPSHTSQYLCASIHSIRRNQPQHFGDGTRLSIL.

The CDR3 DNA reads as TGTGCCAGCAGGGTAAGGGGACTTCGTTACGAGCAGTACTTC. Protein product: CASRVRGLRYEQYF. The chain has TRBV28 and TRBJ2-7; tentative D call: TRBD2 (6 bases). V lost 6 bases to trimming and J lost 4 bases, with 16 bases between them. This CDR3 comprises 14 residues. The V gene's germline CDR1 is MDHEN and CDR2 SYDVKM.

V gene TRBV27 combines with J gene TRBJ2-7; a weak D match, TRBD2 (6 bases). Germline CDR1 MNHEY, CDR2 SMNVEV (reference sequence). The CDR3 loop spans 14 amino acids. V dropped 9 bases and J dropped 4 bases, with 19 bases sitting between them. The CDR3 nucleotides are TGTGCCAGTAGGGAGGCGGGTACTCTTTACGAGCAGTACTTC. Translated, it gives CASREAGTLYEQYF.

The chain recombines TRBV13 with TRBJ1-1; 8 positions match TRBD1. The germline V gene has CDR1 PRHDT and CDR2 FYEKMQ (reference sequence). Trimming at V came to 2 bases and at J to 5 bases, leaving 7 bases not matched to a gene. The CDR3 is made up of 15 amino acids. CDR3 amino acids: CASSLPRTGLTEAFF. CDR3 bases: TGTGCCAGCAGCTTACCCCGGACAGGGCTGACTGAAGCTTTCTTT.

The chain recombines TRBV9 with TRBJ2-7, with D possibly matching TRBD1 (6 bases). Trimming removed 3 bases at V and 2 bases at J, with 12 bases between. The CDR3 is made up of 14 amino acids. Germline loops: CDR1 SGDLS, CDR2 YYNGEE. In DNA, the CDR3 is TGTGCCAGCAGCGGATGGGACAATCCCTACGAGCAGTACTTC. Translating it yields CASSGWDNPYEQYF.

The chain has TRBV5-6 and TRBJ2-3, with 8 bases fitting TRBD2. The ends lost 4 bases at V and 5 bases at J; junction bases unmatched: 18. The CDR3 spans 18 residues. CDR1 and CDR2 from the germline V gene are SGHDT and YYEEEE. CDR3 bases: TGTGCCAGCAGCCCGGGCACGGGAAGCGGGAGTATCATAGATACGCAGTATTTT. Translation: CASSPGTGSGSIIDTQYF.

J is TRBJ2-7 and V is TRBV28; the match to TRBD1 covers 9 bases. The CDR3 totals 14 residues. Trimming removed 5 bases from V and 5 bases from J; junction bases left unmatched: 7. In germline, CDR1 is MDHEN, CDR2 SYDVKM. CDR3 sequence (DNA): TGTGCCAGCAGTAACCGGGACAGGGTCCACGAGCAGTACTTC. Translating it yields CASSNRDRVHEQYF.

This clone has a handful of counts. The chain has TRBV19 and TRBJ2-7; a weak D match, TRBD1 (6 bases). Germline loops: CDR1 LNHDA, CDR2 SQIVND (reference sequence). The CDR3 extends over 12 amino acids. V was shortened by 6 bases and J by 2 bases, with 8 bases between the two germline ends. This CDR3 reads CASSRGTYEQYF. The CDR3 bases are TGTGCCAGTAGCAGGGGAACCTACGAGCAGTACTTC. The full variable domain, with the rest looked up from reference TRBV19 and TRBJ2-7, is DGGITQSPKYLFRKEGQNVTLSCEQNLNHDAMYWYRQDPGQGLRLIYYSQIVNDFQKGDIAEGYSVSREKKESFPLTVTSAQKNPTAFYLCASSRGTYEQYFGPGTRLTVT.

The CDR3 loop is CASSFLAGDTSEQYF. The DNA for the CDR3 is TGTGCCAGCAGTTTCCTAGCGGGAGACACCTCCGAGCAGTACTTC. This chain links TRBV27 with TRBJ2-7, with 10 bases lining up with TRBD2. V lost 3 bases and J lost 6; bases outside the gene matches: 8. The CDR3 runs 15 residues. Per the germline V gene, CDR1 is MNHEY and CDR2 is SMNVEV (reference sequence).

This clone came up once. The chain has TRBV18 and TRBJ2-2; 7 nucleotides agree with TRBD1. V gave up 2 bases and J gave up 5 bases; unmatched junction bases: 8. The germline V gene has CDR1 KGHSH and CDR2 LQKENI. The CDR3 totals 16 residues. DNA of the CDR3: TGTGCCAGCTCACCATACACCGGGACAGCAACCGGGGAGCTGTTTTTT. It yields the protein CASSPYTGTATGELFF.

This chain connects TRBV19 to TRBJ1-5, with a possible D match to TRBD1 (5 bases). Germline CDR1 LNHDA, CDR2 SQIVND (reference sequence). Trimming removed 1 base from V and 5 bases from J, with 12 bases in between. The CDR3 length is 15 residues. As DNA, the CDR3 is TGTGCCAGTAGTATAGTAGGAGGGGCGGATCAGCCCCAGCATTTT. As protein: CASSIVGGADQPQHF.

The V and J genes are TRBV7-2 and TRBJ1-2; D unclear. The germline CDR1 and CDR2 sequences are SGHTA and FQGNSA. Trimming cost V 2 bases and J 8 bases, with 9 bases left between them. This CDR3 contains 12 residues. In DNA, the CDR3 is TGTGCCAGCAGCTTACCCGTTAGGGGCTACACCTTC. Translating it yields CASSLPVRGYTF.

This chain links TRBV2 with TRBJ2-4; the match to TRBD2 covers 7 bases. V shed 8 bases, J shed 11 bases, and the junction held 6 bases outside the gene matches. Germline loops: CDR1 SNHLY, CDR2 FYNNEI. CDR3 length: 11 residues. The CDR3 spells CASGRDYLQYF. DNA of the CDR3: TGTGCCAGCGGTCGGGACTATCTTCAGTACTTC.

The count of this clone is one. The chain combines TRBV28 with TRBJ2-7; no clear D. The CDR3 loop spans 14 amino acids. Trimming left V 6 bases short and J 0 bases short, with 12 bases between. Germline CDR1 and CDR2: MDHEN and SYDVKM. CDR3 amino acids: CASSPHGNSYEQYF. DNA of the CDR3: TGTGCCAGCAGCCCCCATGGGAACTCCTACGAGCAGTACTTC.

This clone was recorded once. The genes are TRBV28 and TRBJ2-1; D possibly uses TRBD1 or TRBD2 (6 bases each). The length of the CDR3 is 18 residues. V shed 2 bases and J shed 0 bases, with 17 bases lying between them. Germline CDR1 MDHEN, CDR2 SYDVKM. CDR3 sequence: CASSLGGVRGSSYNEQFF. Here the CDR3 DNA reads TGTGCCAGCAGTTTAGGGGGCGTACGGGGGAGCTCCTACAATGAGCAGTTCTTC.

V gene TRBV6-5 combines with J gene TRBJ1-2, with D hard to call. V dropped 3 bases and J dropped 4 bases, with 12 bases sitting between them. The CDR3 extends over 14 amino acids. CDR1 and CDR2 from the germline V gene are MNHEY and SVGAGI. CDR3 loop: CASSYRNTFYGYTF. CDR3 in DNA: TGTGCCAGCAGTTATCGCAATACCTTCTATGGCTACACCTTC.

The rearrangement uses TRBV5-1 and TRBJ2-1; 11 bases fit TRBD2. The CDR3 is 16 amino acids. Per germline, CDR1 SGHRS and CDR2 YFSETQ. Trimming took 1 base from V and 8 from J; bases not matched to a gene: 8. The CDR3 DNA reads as TGCGCCAGCAGCTTGCGGCTAGCGGGGGGCGGGTATGAGCAGTTCTTC. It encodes CASSLRLAGGGYEQFF.

CDR3 region: CARHQGPQHF. The CDR3, as DNA: TGTGCCCGACATCAGGGACCCCAGCATTTT. The gene calls are TRBV19 and TRBJ1-5, with D possibly TRBD1 on 5 matching bases. CDR3 size: 10 residues. The V end was cut by 11 bases, the J end by 10 bases, with 12 bases between. CDR1 is LNHDA and CDR2 is SQIVND in the germline V gene (reference sequence).

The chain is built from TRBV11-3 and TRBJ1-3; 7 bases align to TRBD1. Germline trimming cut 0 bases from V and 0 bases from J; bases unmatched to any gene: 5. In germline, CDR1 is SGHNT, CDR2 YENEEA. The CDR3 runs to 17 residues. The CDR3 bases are TGTGCCAGCAGCTTAGAGGTAGGGGGCCACTCTGGAAACACCATATATTTT. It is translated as CASSLEVGGHSGNTIYF.

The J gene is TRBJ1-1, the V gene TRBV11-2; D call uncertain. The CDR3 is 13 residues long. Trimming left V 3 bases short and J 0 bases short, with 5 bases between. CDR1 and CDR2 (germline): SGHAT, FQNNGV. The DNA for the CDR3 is TGTGCCAGCAGCTTGACTGTGAACACTGAAGCTTTCTTT. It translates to CASSLTVNTEAFF.

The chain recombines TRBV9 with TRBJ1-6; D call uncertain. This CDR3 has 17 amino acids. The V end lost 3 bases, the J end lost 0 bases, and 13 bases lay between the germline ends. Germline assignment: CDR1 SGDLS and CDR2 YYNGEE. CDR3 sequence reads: CASSARSESSYNSPLHF. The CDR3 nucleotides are TGTGCCAGCAGCGCCCGATCGGAGAGCTCCTATAATTCACCCCTCCACTTT.

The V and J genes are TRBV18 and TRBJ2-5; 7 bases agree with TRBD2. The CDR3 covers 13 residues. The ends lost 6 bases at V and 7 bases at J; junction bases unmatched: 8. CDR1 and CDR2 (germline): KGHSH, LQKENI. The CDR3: CASSGIAGGTQYF. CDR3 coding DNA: TGTGCCAGCTCCGGTATAGCGGGCGGGACCCAGTACTTC. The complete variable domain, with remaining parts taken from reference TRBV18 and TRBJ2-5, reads NAGVMQNPRHLVRRRGQEARLRCSPMKGHSHVYWYRQLPEEGLKFMVYLQKENIIDESGMPKERFSAEFPKEGPSILRIQQVVRGDSAAYFCASSGIAGGTQYFGPGTRLLVL.

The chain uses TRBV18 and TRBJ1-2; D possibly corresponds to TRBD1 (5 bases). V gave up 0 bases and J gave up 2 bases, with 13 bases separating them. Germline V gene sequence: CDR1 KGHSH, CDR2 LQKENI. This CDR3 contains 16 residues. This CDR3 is CASSPPDRNRNYGYTF. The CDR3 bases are TGTGCCAGCTCACCACCTGACAGAAACCGAAACTATGGCTACACCTTC.

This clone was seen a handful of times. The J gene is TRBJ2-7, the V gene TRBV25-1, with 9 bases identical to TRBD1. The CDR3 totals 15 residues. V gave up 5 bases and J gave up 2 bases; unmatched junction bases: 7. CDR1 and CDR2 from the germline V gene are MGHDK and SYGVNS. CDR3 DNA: TGTGCCAGCAGTAGATCGGGACAGGGTCCCTACGAGCAGTACTTC. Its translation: CASSRSGQGPYEQYF.

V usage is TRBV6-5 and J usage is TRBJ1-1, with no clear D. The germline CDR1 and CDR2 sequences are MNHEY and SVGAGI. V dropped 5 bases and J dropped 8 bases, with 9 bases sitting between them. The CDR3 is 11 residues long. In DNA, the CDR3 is TGTGCCAGCAGTCGGTCGGGGGAAGCTTTCTTT. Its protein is CASSRSGEAFF.

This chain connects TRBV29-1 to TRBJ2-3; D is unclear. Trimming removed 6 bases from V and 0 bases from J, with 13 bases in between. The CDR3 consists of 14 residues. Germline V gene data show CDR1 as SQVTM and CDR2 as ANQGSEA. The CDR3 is CSVSEDTSTDTQYF. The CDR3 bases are TGCAGCGTAAGTGAAGATACTAGCACAGATACGCAGTATTTT.

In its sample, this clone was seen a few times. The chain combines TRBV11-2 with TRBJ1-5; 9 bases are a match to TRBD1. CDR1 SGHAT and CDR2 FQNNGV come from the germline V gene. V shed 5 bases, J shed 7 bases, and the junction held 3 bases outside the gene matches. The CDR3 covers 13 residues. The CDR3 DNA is TGTGCCAGCAGCCGGGACAGGGTGCAGCCCCAGCATTTT. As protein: CASSRDRVQPQHF. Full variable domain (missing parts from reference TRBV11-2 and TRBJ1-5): EAGVAQSPRYKIIEKRQSVAFWCNPISGHATLYWYQQILGQGPKLLIQFQNNGVVDDSQLPKDRFSAERLKGVDSTLKIQPAKLEDSAVYLCASSRDRVQPQHFGDGTRLSIL.

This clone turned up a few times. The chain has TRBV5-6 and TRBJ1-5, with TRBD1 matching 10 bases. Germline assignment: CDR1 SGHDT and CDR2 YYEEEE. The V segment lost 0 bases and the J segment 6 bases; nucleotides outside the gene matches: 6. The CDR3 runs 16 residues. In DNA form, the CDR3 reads TGTGCCAGCAGCTTGGCTCGGGGACAGGGGAGTCAGCCCCAGCATTTT. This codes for CASSLARGQGSQPQHF.

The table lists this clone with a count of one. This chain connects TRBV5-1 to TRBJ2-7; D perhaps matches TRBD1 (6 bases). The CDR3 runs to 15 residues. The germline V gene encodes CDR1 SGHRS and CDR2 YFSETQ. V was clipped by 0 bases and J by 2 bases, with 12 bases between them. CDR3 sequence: CASSLGRGWAYEQYF. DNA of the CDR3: TGCGCCAGCAGCTTGGGCAGGGGATGGGCCTACGAGCAGTACTTC.